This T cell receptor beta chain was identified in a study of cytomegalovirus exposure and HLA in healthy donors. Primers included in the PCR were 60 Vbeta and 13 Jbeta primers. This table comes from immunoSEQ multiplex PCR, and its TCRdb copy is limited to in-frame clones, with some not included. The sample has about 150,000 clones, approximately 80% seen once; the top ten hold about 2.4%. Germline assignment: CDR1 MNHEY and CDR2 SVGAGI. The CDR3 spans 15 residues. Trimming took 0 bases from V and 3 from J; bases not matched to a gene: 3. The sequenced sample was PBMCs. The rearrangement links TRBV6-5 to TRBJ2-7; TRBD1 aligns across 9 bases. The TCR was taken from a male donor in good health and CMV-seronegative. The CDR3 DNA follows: TGTGCCAGCAGTTACTCTAACAGGGGGCACTACGAGCAGTACTTC. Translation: CASSYSNRGHYEQYF.